The clone carrying this TCR beta chain was seen at least ten times. Germline CDR1 MNHEY, CDR2 SVGEGT. This CDR3 spans 16 amino acids. The V segment lost 4 bases and the J segment 3 bases; nucleotides outside the gene matches: 10. The entry originates in a study of early T cells in non-severe SARS-CoV-2 infection. MiXCR, applied by TCRdb to the 5' RACE reads, yields one record per CDR3 protein. The table lists tens of thousands of distinct CDR3 sequences, 5.6% of them singletons. V is TRBV6-2 or TRBV6-3 and J is TRBJ2-7; 9 positions match TRBD1. Sample: whole blood. This sequence was found in an adult who was a healthcare worker with PCR-confirmed SARS-CoV-2 infection or an uninfected control (not recorded which). CDR3 sequence reads: CASSSYPGTGIYEQYF. The CDR3 bases are TGTGCCAGCAGTTCCTATCCCGGGACAGGGATCTACGAGCAGTACTTC.